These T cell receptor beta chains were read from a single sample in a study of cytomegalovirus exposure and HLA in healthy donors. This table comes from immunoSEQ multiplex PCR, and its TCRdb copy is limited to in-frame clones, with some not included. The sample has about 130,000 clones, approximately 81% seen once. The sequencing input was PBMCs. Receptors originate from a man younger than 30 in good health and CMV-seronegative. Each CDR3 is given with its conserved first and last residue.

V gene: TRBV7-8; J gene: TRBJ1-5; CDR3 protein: CASSDKHQPQHF
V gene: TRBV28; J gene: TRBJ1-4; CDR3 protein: CASSPVNLRENEKLFF
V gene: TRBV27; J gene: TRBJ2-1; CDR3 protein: CASSLMTASYNEQFF
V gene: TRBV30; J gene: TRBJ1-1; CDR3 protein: CAWSHESGTNTEAFF
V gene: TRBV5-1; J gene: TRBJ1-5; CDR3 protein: CASSSTYRSRSKAQHF
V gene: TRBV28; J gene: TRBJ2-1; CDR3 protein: CASSYEGGPNEQFF
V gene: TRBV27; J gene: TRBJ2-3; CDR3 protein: CASSLSPGTGDTDTQYF
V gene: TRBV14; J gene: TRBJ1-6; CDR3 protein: CAITQGAHSPLHF
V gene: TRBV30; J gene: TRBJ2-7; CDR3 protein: CAWSVLEEQYF
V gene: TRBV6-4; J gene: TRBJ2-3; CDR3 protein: CASSLGTSGGRSPPTDTQYF
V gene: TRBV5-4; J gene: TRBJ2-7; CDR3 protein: CASSPWATASSYEQYF
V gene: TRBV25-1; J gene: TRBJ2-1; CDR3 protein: CASSAGQGLGEQFF
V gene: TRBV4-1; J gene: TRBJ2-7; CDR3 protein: CASSQNSGVSYEQYF
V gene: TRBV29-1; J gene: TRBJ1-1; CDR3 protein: CSVEGRANTEAFF
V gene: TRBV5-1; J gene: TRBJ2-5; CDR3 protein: CASSYGTTTTSETQYF
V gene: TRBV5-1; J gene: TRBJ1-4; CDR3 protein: CASSLVGARNEKLFF
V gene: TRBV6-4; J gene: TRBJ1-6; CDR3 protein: CASSEGDNSPLHF
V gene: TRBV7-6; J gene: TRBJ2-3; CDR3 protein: CASSLISGGRTDTQYF
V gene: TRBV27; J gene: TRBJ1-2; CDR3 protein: CASSLGRTNYGYTF
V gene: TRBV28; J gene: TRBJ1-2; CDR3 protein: CASTAWSGYTF
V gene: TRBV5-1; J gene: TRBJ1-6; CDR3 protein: CASSFEAGGISPLHF
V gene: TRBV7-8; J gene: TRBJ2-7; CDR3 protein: CASSLSQARSYEQYF
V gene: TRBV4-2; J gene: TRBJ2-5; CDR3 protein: CASSQETSGGAETQYF
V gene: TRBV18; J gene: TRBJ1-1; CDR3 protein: CASSPFEANRANTEAFF
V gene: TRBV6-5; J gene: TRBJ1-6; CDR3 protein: CASSYYREIRSPLHF
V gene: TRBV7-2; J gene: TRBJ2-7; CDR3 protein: CASSLSQMILTPTGEQYF
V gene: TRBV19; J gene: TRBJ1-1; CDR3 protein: CASSRQPEAFF
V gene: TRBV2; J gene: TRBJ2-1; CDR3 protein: CASSRDNEQFF
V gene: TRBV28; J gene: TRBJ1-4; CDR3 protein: CASLSSDRVRLFF
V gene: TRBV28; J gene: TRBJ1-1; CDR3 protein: CASSFQGAVNTEAFF
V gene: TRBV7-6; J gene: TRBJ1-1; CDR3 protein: CASSLGQGANTEAFF
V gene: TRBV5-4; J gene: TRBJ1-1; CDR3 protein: CASRRWTGGQNTEAFF
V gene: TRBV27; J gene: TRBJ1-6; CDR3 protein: CASSFRVSEGQINSPLHF
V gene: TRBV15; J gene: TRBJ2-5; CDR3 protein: CATSGRANSAAKETQYF
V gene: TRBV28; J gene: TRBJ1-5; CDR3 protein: CASSFRGGLDNQPQHF
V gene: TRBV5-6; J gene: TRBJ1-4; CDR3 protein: CASSLEIGTGVGEKLFF
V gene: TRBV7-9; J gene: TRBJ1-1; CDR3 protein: CASILDNTEAFF
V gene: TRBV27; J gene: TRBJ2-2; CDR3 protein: CASSPIGGPVPTGELFF
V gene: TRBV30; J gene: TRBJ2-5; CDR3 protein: CAWSSTGGGRTQYF
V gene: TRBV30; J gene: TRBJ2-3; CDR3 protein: CAWSGSGGHTSSTDTQYF
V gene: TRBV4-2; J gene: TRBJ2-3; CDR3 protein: CASSQAASTDTQYF
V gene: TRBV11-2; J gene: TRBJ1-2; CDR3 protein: CASSLGAEGYTF
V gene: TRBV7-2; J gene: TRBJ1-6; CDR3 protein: CASSHPTGAGSNSPLHF
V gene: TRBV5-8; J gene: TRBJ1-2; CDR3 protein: CASSFSNYGYTF
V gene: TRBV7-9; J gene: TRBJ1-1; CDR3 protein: CASSVGSVEAFF
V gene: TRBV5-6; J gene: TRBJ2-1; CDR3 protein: CASSLAGTGQGPLF
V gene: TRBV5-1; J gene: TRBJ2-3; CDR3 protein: CASSFTEDTQYF
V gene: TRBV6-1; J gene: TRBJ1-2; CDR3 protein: CASRTGGYTF
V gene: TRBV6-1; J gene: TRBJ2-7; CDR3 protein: CASSEYVLTVNYEQYF
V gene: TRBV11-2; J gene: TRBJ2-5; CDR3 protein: CASSLVGAAMQETQYF
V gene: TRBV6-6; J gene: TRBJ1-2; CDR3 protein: CASSRGDLGGQYTF
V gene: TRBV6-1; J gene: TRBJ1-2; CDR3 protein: CASSGQGRIYGYTF
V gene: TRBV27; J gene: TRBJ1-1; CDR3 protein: CASSSGGQGMFFGGTEAFF